These 31 T cell receptor beta chains share one sample of origin, sequenced in a study of cytotoxic CD8 clonotypes in ibrutinib-treated CLL. Libraries were prepared by immunoSEQ multiplex PCR; TCRdb keeps only in-frame clonotypes and omits some of them. The table records roughly 250,000 clones, 70% of them present only once. This specimen was PBMCs, taken after 24 months of ibrutinib treatment. The receptors were sampled from a human donor with chronic lymphocytic leukemia.

This clone is a singleton in its sample. This rearrangement joins TRBV6-6 to TRBJ1-1; 9 nucleotides agree with TRBD1. V lost 5 bases to trimming and J lost 4 bases; unmatched junction nucleotides: 2. The CDR3 covers 13 residues. Per germline, CDR1 MNHNY and CDR2 SVGAGI (reference sequence). The CDR3 nucleotides read TGTGCCAGCAGTCTACAGGGGGCCACTGAAGCTTTCTTT. Amino acid sequence: CASSLQGATEAFF.

This clone was counted many times. J is TRBJ2-7 and V is TRBV19, with 9 bases identical to TRBD2. V lost 4 bases and J lost 1; bases outside the gene matches: 2. The CDR3 is made up of 14 amino acids. Germline CDR1 reads LNHDA; CDR2 reads SQIVND (reference sequence). In nucleotides, the CDR3 is TGTGCCAGTAGTAGGGCGGGAGGGTCCTACGAGCAGTACTTC. This sequence encodes CASSRAGGSYEQYF.

The V gene is TRBV27, the J gene TRBJ2-4, with D possibly matching TRBD1 (5 bases). The ends were cut back, 2 bases at V and 5 bases at J, with 10 bases in the middle. Germline-derived CDR1 and CDR2 are MNHEY and SMNVEV (reference sequence). The length of the CDR3 is 14 residues. The CDR3 DNA reads as TGTGCCAGCAGTTTAGGGGCAACTCAAAACATTCAGTACTTC. It translates to CASSLGATQNIQYF.

J is TRBJ2-6 and V is TRBV6-5; D is uncertain. CDR1 and CDR2 (germline): MNHEY, SVGAGI. This CDR3 comprises 13 residues. Trimming removed 6 bases at V and 1 base at J, with 4 bases between. Written as DNA, the CDR3 is TGTGCCAGCAGGGGGTCTGGGGCCAACGTCCTGACTTTC. It is translated as CASRGSGANVLTF.

This clone was counted a single time. The chain combines TRBV7-8 with TRBJ2-1; 7 nucleotides align to TRBD2. This CDR3 has 14 residues. The trim removed 5 bases at V and 3 bases at J, leaving 4 bases unmatched. Germline V gene sequence: CDR1 SGHVS, CDR2 FQNEAQ. The CDR3, as DNA: TGTGCCAGCAGCCCCCGGACTAGCTACAATGAGCAGTTCTTC. It codes for CASSPRTSYNEQFF.

CDR3 nucleotide sequence: TGTGCCAGCAGTTGGGGGAATCTCAATGAGCAGTTCTTC. It yields the protein CASSWGNLNEQFF. The chain couples TRBV28 to TRBJ2-1; either TRBD1 or TRBD2 may fit D (5 bases each). This CDR3 contains 13 residues. Looked up from germline, CDR1 is MDHEN and CDR2 is SYDVKM. Trimming stripped 4 bases from V and 6 bases from J, with 10 bases between.

This sequence joins TRBV14 and TRBJ2-2; no clear D. The germline CDR1 and CDR2 sequences are SGHDN and FVKESK. The germline V and J ends were trimmed by 5 bases and 4 bases, with 17 bases remaining between them. This CDR3 region has 16 residues. CDR3 protein: CASSTRRPGSTGELFF. The CDR3 DNA is TGTGCCAGCAGCACTCGCCGACCCGGGTCCACCGGGGAGCTGTTTTTT.

Here the CDR3 reads CASSSRGDPLQETQYF. The CDR3 region has the DNA TGTGCCAGCTCTAGTCGGGGAGATCCTCTCCAAGAGACCCAGTACTTC. The V gene is TRBV18, the J gene TRBJ2-5; a possible D gene is TRBD2 (5 bases). V lost 6 bases and J lost 1, with 18 bases in between. CDR3 length: 16 residues. The germline gives CDR1 KGHSH, CDR2 LQKENI.

This clone was observed a handful of times. This chain connects TRBV27 to TRBJ1-5, with D uncertain. Germline-derived CDR1 and CDR2 are MNHEY and SMNVEV (reference sequence). This CDR3 is built from 14 residues. The ends were cut back, 7 bases at V and 2 bases at J, with 12 bases in the middle. The DNA for the CDR3 is TGTGCCAGCATGGGGAGGGAGGGCAATCAGCCCCAGCATTTT. Translated, it gives CASMGREGNQPQHF.

The chain carries TRBV9 and TRBJ1-3; possibly TRBD1 for D (6 bases). The CDR3 covers 17 residues. V lost 2 bases and J lost 2, with 17 bases in between. From germline, CDR1 is SGDLS and CDR2 YYNGEE. The DNA for the CDR3 is TGTGCCAGCAGCGTGGCTACCACAGGGTATCCTGGAAACACCATATATTTT. This sequence encodes CASSVATTGYPGNTIYF.

This clone was detected only once. The genes are TRBV19 and TRBJ2-3, with a possible D match to TRBD1 (5 bases). The CDR3 has 15 amino acids. CDR1 is LNHDA and CDR2 is SQIVND in the germline V gene (reference sequence). Between the trimmed V and J ends, which lost 4 bases and 0 bases, there was a span of 11 bases. The CDR3 is CASSKQEASTDTQYF. CDR3 nucleotide sequence: TGTGCCAGTAGTAAACAGGAAGCTAGCACAGATACGCAGTATTTT.

The V and J genes are TRBV2 and TRBJ2-3; no reliable D call. The germline V and J ends were trimmed by 6 bases and 5 bases, with 15 bases remaining between them. Per germline, CDR1 SNHLY and CDR2 FYNNEI. This CDR3 has 14 amino acids. The CDR3 reads CASRPGATLDTQYF. In DNA, the CDR3 is TGTGCCAGCAGGCCGGGCGCTACTCTAGATACGCAGTATTTT.

The CDR3 sequence is CASTQEGTDTQYF. The CDR3 DNA is TGTGCCAGTACGCAGGAAGGCACAGATACGCAGTATTTT. The chain uses TRBV19 and TRBJ2-3; no clear D gene. CDR1 LNHDA and CDR2 SQIVND come from the germline V gene (reference sequence). The CDR3 contains 13 residues. V was shortened by 7 bases and J by 1 base, with 9 bases between the two germline ends.

The chain uses TRBV25-1 and TRBJ2-7; either TRBD1 or TRBD2 may fit D (5 bases each). V lost 3 bases and J lost 8, with 8 bases in between. Germline CDR1 reads MGHDK; CDR2 reads SYGVNS. This CDR3 spans 11 amino acids. CDR3 amino acids: CASSEGTKQYF. DNA of the CDR3: TGTGCCAGCAGTGAGGGGACCAAGCAGTACTTC.

V gene TRBV6-5 combines with J gene TRBJ1-5; D gene unclear. From germline, CDR1 is MNHEY and CDR2 SVGAGI. This CDR3 region has 16 residues. The V end was cut by 1 base, the J end by 0 bases, with 10 bases between. The CDR3 here is CASSYFGPNSNQPQHF. The CDR3 DNA reads TGTGCCAGCAGTTACTTTGGACCCAATAGCAATCAGCCCCAGCATTTT.

This clone was recorded a few times. The chain recombines TRBV18 with TRBJ2-2; D might be TRBD1 (6 bases). The germline V and J ends were trimmed by 6 bases and 1 base, with 9 bases remaining between them. There are 14 residues in the CDR3. CDR1 and CDR2 from the germline V gene are KGHSH and LQKENI. This chain's CDR3 is CASSQGQNTGELFF. DNA for the CDR3: TGTGCCAGCTCCCAGGGGCAGAACACCGGGGAGCTGTTTTTT.

This clone was picked up a small number of times. This chain connects TRBV30 to TRBJ1-5; D is unclear. Trimming cost V 0 bases and J 1 base, with 4 bases left between them. Germline CDR1 reads GTSNPN; CDR2 reads SVGIG (reference sequence). There are 13 residues in the CDR3. The CDR3 reads CAWSVESNQPQHF. CDR3 DNA: TGTGCCTGGAGTGTGGAGAGCAATCAGCCCCAGCATTTT.

The CDR3 region is CASRGFSGRSANEQFF. Written as DNA, the CDR3 is TGTGCCAGCAGGGGGTTTAGCGGGAGATCGGCCAATGAGCAGTTCTTC. V gene TRBV28 combines with J gene TRBJ2-1; TRBD2 agrees at 9 bases. CDR3 size: 16 residues. In germline, CDR1 is MDHEN, CDR2 SYDVKM. Trimming removed 6 bases from V and 6 bases from J; junction bases left unmatched: 12.

CDR3 DNA sequence: TGTGCCAGCAGGGACAGAACTTTTAGTATCTACGAGCAGTACTTC. Translated, it gives CASRDRTFSIYEQYF. The chain combines TRBV6-1 with TRBJ2-7; possible D gene TRBD1, 6 bases. Germline V gene sequence: CDR1 MNHNS, CDR2 SASEGT. The CDR3 extends over 15 amino acids. V was pared by 6 bases and J by 3 bases, with 18 bases between.

The chain combines TRBV5-1 with TRBJ1-4, with 7 bases identical to TRBD1. Germline-derived CDR1 and CDR2 are SGHRS and YFSETQ. J lost 10 bases, V lost 5 bases, and 11 bases had no gene match. This CDR3 has 14 residues. The CDR3 protein is CASSWDSSKVKLFF. The CDR3 nucleotides are TGCGCCAGCAGTTGGGACAGCTCTAAGGTAAAACTGTTTTTT.

The rearrangement joins TRBV6-4 to TRBJ1-5, with D possibly matching TRBD1 (6 bases). This CDR3 comprises 13 residues. Germline loops: CDR1 MRHNA, CDR2 SNTAGT. V was pared by 5 bases and J by 6 bases, with 11 bases between. In DNA, the CDR3 is TGTGCCAGCAGTATGGGGGCCGGTCAGCCCCAGCATTTT. Protein sequence: CASSMGAGQPQHF.

This clone appeared a few times. CDR3 bases: TGTGCCAGCAGCCCCGGACAGGGCCCTAATCAGCCCCAGCATTTT. Its translation: CASSPGQGPNQPQHF. This chain connects TRBV9 to TRBJ1-5, with 8 nucleotides matching TRBD1. CDR1 SGDLS and CDR2 YYNGEE come from the germline V gene. With 4 bases clipped from V and 4 bases from J, the junction kept 7 bases outside the gene matches. The CDR3 is 15 residues long.

The rearrangement joins TRBV7-9 to TRBJ2-7; D possibly corresponds to TRBD2 (6 bases). Germline V gene data show CDR1 as SEHNR and CDR2 as FQNEAQ (reference sequence). The CDR3 loop spans 13 amino acids. The V gene lost 1 base and the J gene lost 5 bases, with 9 bases spanning the gap. The CDR3 loop is CASSLDGGDEQYF. CDR3 nucleotides: TGTGCCAGCAGCTTAGATGGCGGGGACGAGCAGTACTTC.

There are a few counts of this clone. The gene calls are TRBV11-2 and TRBJ2-7; TRBD1 is a possible D gene (6 bases). The CDR3 totals 11 residues. CDR1 is SGHAT, CDR2 FQNNGV, per germline. Deletions cut 4 bases from V and 6 bases from J, with 7 bases between. In DNA, the CDR3 is TGTGCCAGCAGCTCAGGGGTCGAGCAGTACTTC. This gives the protein CASSSGVEQYF.

This sequence joins TRBV27 and TRBJ1-1; a weak D match, TRBD1 (6 bases). Trimming left V 8 bases short and J 1 base short, with 14 bases between. The CDR3 is 14 residues long. Germline CDR1 and CDR2: MNHEY and SMNVEV (reference sequence). The DNA of the CDR3 is TGTGCCAGCGCTACCGGGACAACGAACACTGAAGCTTTCTTT. As protein: CASATGTTNTEAFF.

The rearrangement joins TRBV6-5 to TRBJ1-5; D ambiguous. With 3 bases removed from V and 3 bases from J, the gap between germline ends came to 6 bases. The germline gives CDR1 MNHEY, CDR2 SVGAGI. This CDR3 is 13 amino acids long. CDR3 in amino acids: CASSYTDNQPQHF. DNA for the CDR3: TGTGCCAGCAGTTATACAGACAATCAGCCCCAGCATTTT.

The chain has TRBV29-1 and TRBJ1-4; 7 bases fit TRBD1. Per germline, CDR1 SQVTM and CDR2 ANQGSEA. The CDR3 runs 13 residues. The CDR3 protein is CGVEGQGDEKLFF. The CDR3, as DNA: TGCGGGGTAGAGGGGCAGGGGGATGAAAAACTGTTTTTT.

The chain couples TRBV11-2 to TRBJ1-1; maybe TRBD1 (6 bases). Germline V CDR1 and CDR2: SGHAT, FQNNGV. The CDR3 length is 14 residues. The ends were cut back, 0 bases at V and 4 bases at J, with 9 bases in the middle. CDR3 DNA: TGTGCCAGCAGCTTAGAAAGGGGGGCCACTGAAGCTTTCTTT. As protein: CASSLERGATEAFF. Based on the CDR3 plus reference TRBV11-2 and TRBJ1-1, the full variable domain is EAGVAQSPRYKIIEKRQSVAFWCNPISGHATLYWYQQILGQGPKLLIQFQNNGVVDDSQLPKDRFSAERLKGVDSTLKIQPAKLEDSAVYLCASSLERGATEAFFGQGTRLTVV.

This clone was seen a few times. V and J are TRBV12-5 and TRBJ1-1; 8 bases fit TRBD1. Germline lookup yields CDR1 LGHNT and CDR2 FRNRAP. The CDR3 consists of 14 residues. V lost 6 bases and J lost 0; bases outside the gene matches: 3. The CDR3 loop is CASGQGQVNTEAFF. Written as DNA, the CDR3 is TGTGCTAGTGGCCAGGGACAGGTGAACACTGAAGCTTTCTTT. Based on the CDR3 plus reference TRBV12-5 and TRBJ1-1, the full variable domain is DARVTQTPRHKVTEMGQEVTMRCQPILGHNTVFWYRQTMMQGLELLAYFRNRAPLDDSGMPKDRFSAEMPDATLATLKIQPSEPRDSAVYFCASGQGQVNTEAFFGQGTRLTVV.

The chain carries TRBV30 and TRBJ1-2; 10 bases map to TRBD1. After removal of 3 bases from V and 5 bases from J, the junction contained 3 bases not matched to a gene. Germline CDR1 and CDR2: GTSNPN and SVGIG (reference sequence). The CDR3 runs to 13 residues. CDR3 nucleotide sequence: TGTGCCTGGAGCCCGGGACAGGGGTATGGCTACACCTTC. Translation gives CAWSPGQGYGYTF.

This clone has a handful of counts. CDR3 in amino acids: CASSRDRAGTDTQYF. In nucleotides, the CDR3 is TGCGCCAGCAGCCGGGACAGGGCGGGGACAGATACGCAGTATTTT. The J gene is TRBJ2-3, the V gene TRBV5-1, with 9 bases identical to TRBD1. There are 15 residues in the CDR3. Germline trimming cut 4 bases from V and 3 bases from J; bases unmatched to any gene: 6. The germline V gene has CDR1 SGHRS and CDR2 YFSETQ. The whole variable domain, filled in from reference TRBV5-1 and TRBJ2-3, reads KAGVTQTPRYLIKTRGQQVTLSCSPISGHRSVSWYQQTPGQGLQFLFEYFSETQRNKGNFPGRFSGRQFSNSRSEMNVSTLELGDSALYLCASSRDRAGTDTQYFGPGTRLTVL.